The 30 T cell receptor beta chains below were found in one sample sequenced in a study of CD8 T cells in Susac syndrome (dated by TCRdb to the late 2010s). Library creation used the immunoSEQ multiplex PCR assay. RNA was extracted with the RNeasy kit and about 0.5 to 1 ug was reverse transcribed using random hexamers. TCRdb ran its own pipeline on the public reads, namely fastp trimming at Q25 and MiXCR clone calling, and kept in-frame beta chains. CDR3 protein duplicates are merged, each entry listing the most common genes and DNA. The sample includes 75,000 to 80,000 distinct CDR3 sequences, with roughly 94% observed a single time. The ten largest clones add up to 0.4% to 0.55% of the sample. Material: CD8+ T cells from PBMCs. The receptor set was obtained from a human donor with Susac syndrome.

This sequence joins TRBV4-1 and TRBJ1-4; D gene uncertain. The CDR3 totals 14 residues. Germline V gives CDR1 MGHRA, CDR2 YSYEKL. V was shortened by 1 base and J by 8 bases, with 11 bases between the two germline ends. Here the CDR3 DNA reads TGCGCCAGCAGCCAAGGTTATGGGAAAGAAAAACTGTTTTTT. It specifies CASSQGYGKEKLFF.

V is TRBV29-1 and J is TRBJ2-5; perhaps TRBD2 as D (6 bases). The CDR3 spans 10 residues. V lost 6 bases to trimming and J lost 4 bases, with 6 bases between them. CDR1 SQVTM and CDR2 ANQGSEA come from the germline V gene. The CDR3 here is CSVGGETQYF. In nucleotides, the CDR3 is TGCAGCGTCGGGGGAGAGACCCAGTACTTC.

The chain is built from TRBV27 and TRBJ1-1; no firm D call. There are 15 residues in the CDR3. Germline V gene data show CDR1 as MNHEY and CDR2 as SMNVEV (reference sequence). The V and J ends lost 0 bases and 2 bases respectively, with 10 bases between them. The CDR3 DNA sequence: TGTGCCAGCAGTTTATCACCAGGCCCTAACACTGAAGCTTTCTTT. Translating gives CASSLSPGPNTEAFF.

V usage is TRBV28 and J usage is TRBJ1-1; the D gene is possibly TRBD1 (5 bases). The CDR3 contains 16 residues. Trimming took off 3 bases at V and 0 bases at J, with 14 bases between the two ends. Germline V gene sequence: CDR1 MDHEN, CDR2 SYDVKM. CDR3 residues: CASSFSEDNLNTEAFF. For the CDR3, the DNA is TGTGCCAGCAGTTTTTCAGAGGACAACTTGAACACTGAAGCTTTCTTT.

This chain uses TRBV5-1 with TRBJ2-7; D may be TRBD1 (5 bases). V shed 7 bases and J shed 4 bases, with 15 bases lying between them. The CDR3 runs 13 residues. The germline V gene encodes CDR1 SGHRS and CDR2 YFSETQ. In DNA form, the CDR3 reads TGCGCCAGCCAGGGTGTCTCGGAGTACGAGCAGTACTTC. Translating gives CASQGVSEYEQYF.

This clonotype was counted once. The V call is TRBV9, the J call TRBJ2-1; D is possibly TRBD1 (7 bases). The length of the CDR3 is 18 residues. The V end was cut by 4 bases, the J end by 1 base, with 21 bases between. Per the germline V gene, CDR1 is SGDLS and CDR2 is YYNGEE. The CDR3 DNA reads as TGTGCCAGCAGCCTGCCGGGCCAGGGGGGTAAATCCTACAATGAGCAGTTCTTC. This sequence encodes CASSLPGQGGKSYNEQFF.

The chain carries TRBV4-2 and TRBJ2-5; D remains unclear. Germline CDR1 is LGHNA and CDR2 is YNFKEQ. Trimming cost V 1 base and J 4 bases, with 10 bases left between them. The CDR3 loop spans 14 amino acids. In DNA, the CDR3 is TGTGCCAGCAGCCAAGTCTATCCCCCAGAGACCCAGTACTTC. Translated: CASSQVYPPETQYF.

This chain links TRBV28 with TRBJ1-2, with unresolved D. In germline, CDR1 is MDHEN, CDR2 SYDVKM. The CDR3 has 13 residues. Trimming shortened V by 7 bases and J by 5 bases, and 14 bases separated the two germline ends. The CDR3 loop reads CASNNREAYGYTF. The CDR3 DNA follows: TGTGCCAGCAATAACCGTGAGGCGTATGGCTACACCTTC.

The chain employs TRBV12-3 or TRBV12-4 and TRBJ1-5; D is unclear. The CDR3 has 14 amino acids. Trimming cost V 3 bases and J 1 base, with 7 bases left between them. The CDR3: CASSFVGSNQPQHF. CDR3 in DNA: TGTGCCAGCAGTTTTGTTGGCAGCAATCAGCCCCAGCATTTT.

CDR3 region: CASSQDAGASQETQYF. The CDR3 DNA follows: TGCGCCAGCAGCCAAGACGCAGGAGCCTCTCAAGAGACCCAGTACTTC. This rearrangement joins TRBV4-1 to TRBJ2-5; D is ambiguous. Looked up from germline, CDR1 is MGHRA and CDR2 is YSYEKL. The CDR3 runs 16 residues. The V end lost 0 bases, the J end lost 2 bases, and 13 bases lay between the germline ends.

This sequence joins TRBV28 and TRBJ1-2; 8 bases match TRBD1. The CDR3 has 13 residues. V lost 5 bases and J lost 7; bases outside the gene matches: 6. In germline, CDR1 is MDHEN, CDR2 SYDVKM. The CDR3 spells CASSLRGRGGYTF. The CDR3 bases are TGTGCCAGCAGTCTCAGGGGGCGAGGTGGCTACACCTTC.

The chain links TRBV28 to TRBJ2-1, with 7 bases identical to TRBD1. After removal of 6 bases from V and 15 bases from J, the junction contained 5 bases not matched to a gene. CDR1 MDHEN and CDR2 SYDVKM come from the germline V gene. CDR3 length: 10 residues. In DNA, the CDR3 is TGTGCCAGCAGCTCGACAGGGTTGTTCTTC. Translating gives CASSSTGLFF.

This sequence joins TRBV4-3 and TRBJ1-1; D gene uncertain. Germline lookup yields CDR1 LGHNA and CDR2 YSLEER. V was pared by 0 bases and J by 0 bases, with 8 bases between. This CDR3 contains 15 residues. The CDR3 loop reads CASSQETHLNTEAFF. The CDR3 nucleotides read TGCGCCAGCAGCCAAGAAACCCACCTGAACACTGAAGCTTTCTTT.

In DNA, the CDR3 is TGCAGTGCTAGAGTCCCAGCCCTTATAGGCAATCAGCCCCAGCATTTT. It translates to CSARVPALIGNQPQHF. V usage is TRBV20-1 and J usage is TRBJ1-5, with unresolved D. The CDR3 consists of 16 residues. Trimming removed 1 base from V and 2 bases from J, with 15 bases in between. The germline V gene encodes CDR1 DFQATT and CDR2 SNEGSKA (reference sequence).

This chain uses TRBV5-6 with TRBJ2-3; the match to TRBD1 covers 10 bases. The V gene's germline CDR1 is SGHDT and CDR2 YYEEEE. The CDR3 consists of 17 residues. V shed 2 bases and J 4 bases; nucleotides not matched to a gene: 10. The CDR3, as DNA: TGTGCCAGCAGCTTAACGACCGGGACAGGGGCGCCAGATACGCAGTATTTT. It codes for CASSLTTGTGAPDTQYF.

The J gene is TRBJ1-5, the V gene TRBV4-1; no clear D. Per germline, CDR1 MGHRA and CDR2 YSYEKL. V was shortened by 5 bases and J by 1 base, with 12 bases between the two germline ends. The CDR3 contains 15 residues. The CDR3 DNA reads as TGCGCCAGCAGCTTGATCCTGGGCAGCAATCAGCCCCAGCATTTT. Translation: CASSLILGSNQPQHF.

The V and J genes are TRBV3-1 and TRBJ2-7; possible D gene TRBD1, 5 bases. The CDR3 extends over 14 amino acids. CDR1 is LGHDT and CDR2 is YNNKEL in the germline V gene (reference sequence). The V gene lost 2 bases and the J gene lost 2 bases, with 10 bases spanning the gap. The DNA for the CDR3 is TGTGCCAGCAGCCAAAGGGGCCCTACCTACGAGCAGTACTTC. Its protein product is CASSQRGPTYEQYF.

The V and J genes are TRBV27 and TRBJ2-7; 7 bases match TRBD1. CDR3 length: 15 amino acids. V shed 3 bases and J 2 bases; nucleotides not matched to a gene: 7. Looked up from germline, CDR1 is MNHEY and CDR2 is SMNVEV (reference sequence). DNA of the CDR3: TGTGCCAGCAGTTTGCGGGCAGGGGGTACCTACGAGCAGTACTTC. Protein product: CASSLRAGGTYEQYF.

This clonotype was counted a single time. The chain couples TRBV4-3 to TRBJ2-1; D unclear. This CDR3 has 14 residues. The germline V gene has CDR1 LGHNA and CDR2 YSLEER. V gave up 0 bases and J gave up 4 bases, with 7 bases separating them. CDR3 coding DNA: TGCGCCAGCAGCCAAGATCCAGATTACAATGAGCAGTTCTTC. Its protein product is CASSQDPDYNEQFF.

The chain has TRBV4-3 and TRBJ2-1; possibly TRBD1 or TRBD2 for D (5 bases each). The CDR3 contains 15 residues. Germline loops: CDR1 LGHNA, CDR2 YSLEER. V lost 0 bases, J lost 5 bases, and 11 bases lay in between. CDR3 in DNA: TGCGCCAGCAGCCAAGACCGGGACGGAGACAATGAGCAGTTCTTC. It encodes CASSQDRDGDNEQFF.

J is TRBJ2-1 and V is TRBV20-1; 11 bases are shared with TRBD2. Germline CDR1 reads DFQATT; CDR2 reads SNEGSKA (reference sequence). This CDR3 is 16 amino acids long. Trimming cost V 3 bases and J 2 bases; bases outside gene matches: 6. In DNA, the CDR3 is TGCAGTGCTAGGACTAGCGGGGATAGTCCCTACAATGAGCAGTTCTTC. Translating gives CSARTSGDSPYNEQFF.

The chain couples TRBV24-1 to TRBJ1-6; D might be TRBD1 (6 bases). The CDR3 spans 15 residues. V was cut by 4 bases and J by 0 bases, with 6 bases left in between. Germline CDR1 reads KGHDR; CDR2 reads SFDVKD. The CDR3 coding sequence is TGTGCCACCAGTGAAGGGGGCTCCTATAATTCACCCCTCCACTTT. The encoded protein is CATSEGGSYNSPLHF.

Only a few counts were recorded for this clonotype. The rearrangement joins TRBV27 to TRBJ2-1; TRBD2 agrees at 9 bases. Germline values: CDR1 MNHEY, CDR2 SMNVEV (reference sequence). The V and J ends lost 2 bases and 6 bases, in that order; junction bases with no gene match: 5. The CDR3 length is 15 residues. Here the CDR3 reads CASSLGPSGANEQFF. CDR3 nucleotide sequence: TGTGCCAGCAGTTTAGGGCCTAGCGGGGCCAATGAGCAGTTCTTC.

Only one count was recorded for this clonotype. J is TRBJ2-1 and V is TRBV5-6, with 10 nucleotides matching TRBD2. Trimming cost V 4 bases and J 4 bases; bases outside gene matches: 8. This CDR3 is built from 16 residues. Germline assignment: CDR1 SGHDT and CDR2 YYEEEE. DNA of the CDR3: TGTGCCAGCAGCGGCCCCCTAGCGGGGGCATACAATGAGCAGTTCTTC. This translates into CASSGPLAGAYNEQFF.

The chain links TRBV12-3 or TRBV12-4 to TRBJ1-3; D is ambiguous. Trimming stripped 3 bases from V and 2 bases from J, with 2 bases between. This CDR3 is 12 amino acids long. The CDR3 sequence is CASSFAGNTIYF. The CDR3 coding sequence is TGTGCCAGCAGTTTTGCTGGAAACACCATATATTTT.

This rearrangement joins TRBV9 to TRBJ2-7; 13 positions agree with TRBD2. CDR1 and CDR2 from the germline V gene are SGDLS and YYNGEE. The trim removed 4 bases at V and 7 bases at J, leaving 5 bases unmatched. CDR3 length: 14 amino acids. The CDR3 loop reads CASSLGLAGEEQYF. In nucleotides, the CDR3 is TGTGCCAGCAGCCTCGGACTAGCGGGAGAAGAGCAGTACTTC.

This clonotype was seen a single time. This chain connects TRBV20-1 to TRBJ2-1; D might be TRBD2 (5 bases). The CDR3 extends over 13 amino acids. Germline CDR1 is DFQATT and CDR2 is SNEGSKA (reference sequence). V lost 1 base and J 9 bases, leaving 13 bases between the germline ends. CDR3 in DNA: TGCAGTGCTAGAGGTCGGGGAGATAGTGAGCAGTTCTTC. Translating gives CSARGRGDSEQFF.

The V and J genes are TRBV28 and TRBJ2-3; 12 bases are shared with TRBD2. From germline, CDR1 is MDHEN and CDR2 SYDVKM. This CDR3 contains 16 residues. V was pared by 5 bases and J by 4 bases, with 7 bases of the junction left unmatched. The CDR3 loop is CASSPLLAGGPDTQYF. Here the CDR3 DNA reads TGTGCCAGCAGTCCGCTACTAGCGGGGGGTCCAGATACGCAGTATTTT.

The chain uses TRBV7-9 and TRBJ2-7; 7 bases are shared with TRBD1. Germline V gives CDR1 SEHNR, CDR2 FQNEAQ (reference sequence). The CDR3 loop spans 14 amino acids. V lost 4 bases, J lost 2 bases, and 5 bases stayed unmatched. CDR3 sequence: CASSSRDSPYEQYF. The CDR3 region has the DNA TGTGCCAGCAGCTCCCGGGACAGCCCCTACGAGCAGTACTTC. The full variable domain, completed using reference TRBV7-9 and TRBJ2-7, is DTGVSQNPRHKITKRGQNVTFRCDPISEHNRLYWYRQTLGQGPEFLTYFQNEAQLEKSRLLSDRFSAERPKGSFSTLEIQRTEQGDSAMYLCASSSRDSPYEQYFGPGTRLTVT.

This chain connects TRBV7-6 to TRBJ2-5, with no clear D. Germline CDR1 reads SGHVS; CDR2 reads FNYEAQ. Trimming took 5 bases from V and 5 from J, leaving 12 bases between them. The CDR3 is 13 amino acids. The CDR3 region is CASSPYLGETQYF. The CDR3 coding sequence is TGTGCCAGCAGCCCCTACCTGGGGGAGACCCAGTACTTC. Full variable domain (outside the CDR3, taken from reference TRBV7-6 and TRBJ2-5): GAGVSQSPRYKVTKRGQDVALRCDPISGHVSLYWYRQALGQGPEFLTYFNYEAQQDKSGLPNDRFSAERPEGSISTLTIQRTEQRDSAMYRCASSPYLGETQYFGPGTRLLVL.